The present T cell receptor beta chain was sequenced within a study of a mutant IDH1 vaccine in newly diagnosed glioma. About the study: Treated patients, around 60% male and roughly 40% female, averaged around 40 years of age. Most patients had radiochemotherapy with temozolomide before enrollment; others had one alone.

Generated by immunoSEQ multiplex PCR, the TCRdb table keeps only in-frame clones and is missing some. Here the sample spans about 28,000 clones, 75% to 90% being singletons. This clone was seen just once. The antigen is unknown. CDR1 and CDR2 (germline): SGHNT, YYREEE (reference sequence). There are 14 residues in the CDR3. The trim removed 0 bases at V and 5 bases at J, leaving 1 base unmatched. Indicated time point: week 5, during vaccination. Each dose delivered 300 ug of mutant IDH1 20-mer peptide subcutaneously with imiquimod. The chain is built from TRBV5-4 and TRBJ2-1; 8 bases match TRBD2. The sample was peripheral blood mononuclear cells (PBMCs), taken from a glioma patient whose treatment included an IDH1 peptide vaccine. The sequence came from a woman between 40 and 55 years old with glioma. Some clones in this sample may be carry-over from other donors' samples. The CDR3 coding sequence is TGTGCCAGCAGCTTGGCGGGGGGGAACAATGAGCAGTTCTTC. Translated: CASSLAGGNNEQFF.